A single sample is the source of the 8 T cell receptor beta chains below, sequenced in a study of T cells in Graves' hyperthyroidism and ophthalmopathy. Amplified TCR beta CDR3 regions came from RNA transcripts. RT-PCR in the first round (using the HTBI primer set) targeted the TCR CDR3. TCRdb analysed the multiplex PCR reads with MiXCR anew, one entry per CDR3 protein. Altogether approximately 590,000 distinct CDR3 sequences are present, 40% to 55% being singletons, with the ten largest covering about 7.8%. The specimen was peripheral blood or thyroid tissue (not recorded which). These receptors came from a woman aged 18-29 years with Graves' hyperthyroidism.

The J gene is TRBJ2-7, the V gene TRBV4-3; 9 bases fit TRBD1. This CDR3 has 20 residues. Unmatched junction bases numbered 19, after V lost 3 bases and J lost 1 base. The germline V gene encodes CDR1 LGHNA and CDR2 YSLEER. CDR3: CASSHTGTGTTRRLSYEQYF. The DNA of the CDR3 is TGCGCCAGCAGCCACACCGGGACAGGGACAACTAGGCGGCTATCCTACGAGCAGTACTTC.

The rearrangement links TRBV20-1 to TRBJ2-5; TRBD2 agrees at 10 bases. The germline V gene has CDR1 DFQATT and CDR2 SNEGSKA (reference sequence). The ends lost 2 bases at V and 2 bases at J; junction bases unmatched: 11. The CDR3 runs to 17 residues. In DNA form, the CDR3 reads TGCAGTGCTAGACTCCCAGGACTAGCGGCCAATCAAGAGACCCAGTACTTC. Translation: CSARLPGLAANQETQYF.

V and J are TRBV25-1 and TRBJ2-6, with D tentatively TRBD1 (6 bases). CDR3 length: 20 amino acids. Looked up from germline, CDR1 is MGHDK and CDR2 is SYGVNS. The V end lost 0 bases, the J end lost 4 bases, and 22 bases lay between the germline ends. DNA for the CDR3: TGTGCCAGCAGTGAATATCAGGGGAGAACTCCCCGGTCCGGGGCCAACGTCCTGACTTTC. Its translation is CASSEYQGRTPRSGANVLTF.

This clonotype appeared many times. CDR3 in DNA: TGTGCCACCAGTGATCCTTTTGAGGGGACAGAGACCCAGTACTTC. Amino acids: CATSDPFEGTETQYF. The chain combines TRBV24-1 with TRBJ2-5; D might be TRBD1 or TRBD2, each matching 5 bases. With 3 bases removed from V and 4 bases from J, the gap between germline ends came to 14 bases. The CDR3 extends over 15 amino acids. Germline CDR1 is KGHDR and CDR2 is SFDVKD.

V usage is TRBV7-3 and J usage is TRBJ1-1; a possible D gene is TRBD1 (5 bases). The CDR3 is 13 amino acids. Trimming left V 5 bases short and J 5 bases short, with 12 bases between. From germline, CDR1 is SGHTA and CDR2 FQGTGA. CDR3 loop: CASSPGTWTEAFF. The CDR3 nucleotides are TGTGCCAGCAGCCCCGGGACCTGGACTGAAGCTTTCTTT.

With regard to this clonotype: A clone one base away is much larger, so this may be a read error. The CDR3 region is CATMPAQGSGNTTYF. CDR3 nucleotides: TGTGCCACCATGCCCGCACAGGGCTCTGGAAACACCACATATTTT. The chain carries TRBV19 and TRBJ1-3; TRBD1 might be the D (6 bases). This CDR3 has 15 amino acids. CDR1 LNHDA and CDR2 SQIVND come from the germline V gene (reference sequence).

This clonotype was observed a single time. The J gene is TRBJ1-4, the V gene TRBV2; possible D gene TRBD1, 6 bases. The CDR3 sequence is 11 residues long. Germline V gene lookup returns CDR1 SNHLY and CDR2 FYNNEI. V lost 7 bases to trimming and J lost 9 bases, with 9 bases between them. CDR3 DNA sequence: TGTGCCAGCACAGGGGCTAAAAAACTGTTTTTT. Translation: CASTGAKKLFF.

The chain combines TRBV7-9 with TRBJ2-7, with D possibly TRBD1 on 5 matching bases. Germline V gene sequence: CDR1 SEHNR, CDR2 FQNEAQ (reference sequence). V lost 5 bases and J lost 5, with 22 bases in between. This CDR3 region has 16 residues. The CDR3 reads CASSEMTDLGVHEQYF. The CDR3 DNA follows: TGTGCCAGCAGCGAGATGACAGACCTTGGGGTCCACGAGCAGTACTTC.